This TCR beta chain emerged from a study of CD8+ T cells in alopecia areata. It was cDNA, reverse transcribed from extracted RNA, that served as the sequencing template. The table came from immunoSEQ multiplex PCR; TCRdb's copy has only in-frame clones and leaves some out. The table has hundreds of thousands of clones, 65% to 70% seen once; the top ten hold more than 0.95%. Study-level points and caveats: Patients shared TCRs less clearly than mice did, possibly owing to HLA. Affected lesional scalp, above all in alopecia totalis/universalis, was more clonal than normal scalp.

Comment on this clone: The antigen is not known.

This CDR3 is 13 amino acids long. Germline V gene data show CDR1 as SNHLY and CDR2 as FYNNEI. Trimming at V came to 7 bases and at J to 7 bases, leaving 2 bases not matched to a gene. Peripheral blood and lesional scalp punch biopsies were taken from alopecia areata patients. Sorted populations comprised CD4+ and CD8+ T cells obtained from PBMCs. The sample was CD4+ T cells sorted from blood, taken at week 0. The sequence derives from a human donor with alopecia areata. The chain links TRBV2 to TRBJ1-6; 9 bases are shared with TRBD1. The CDR3 protein is CASKGQGNSPLHF. In nucleotides, the CDR3 is TGTGCCAGCAAAGGACAGGGGAATTCACCCCTCCACTTT. Variable domain in full (rest from reference TRBV2 and TRBJ1-6): EPEVTQTPSHQVTQMGQEVILRCVPISNHLYFYWYRQILGQKVEFLVSFYNNEISEKSEIFDDQFSVERPDGSNFTLKIRSTKLEDSAMYFCASKGQGNSPLHFGNGTRLTVT.